One sample yielded the 23 T cell receptor beta chains listed below, sequenced in a study of blood T cell repertoires in COVID-19. Only in-frame clones appear in the TCRdb table, and some are missing; sequencing was by immunoSEQ multiplex PCR. The sample yields roughly 200,000 clones, 75% to 85% seen once. The sample taken for sequencing was peripheral blood. All receptors come from a woman aged 40 to 50 with COVID-19, enrolled during active disease.

In its sample, this clone was seen once. CDR3 sequence (DNA): TGTGCCAGCAGCAGCGGACTAGCGGGAAGAGATACGCAGTATTTT. This gives the protein CASSSGLAGRDTQYF. V usage is TRBV7-9 and J usage is TRBJ2-3, with 12 bases lining up with TRBD2. Germline CDR1 SEHNR, CDR2 FQNEAQ (reference sequence). This CDR3 region has 15 residues. V lost 5 bases to trimming and J lost 5 bases; unmatched junction nucleotides: 5. Filled out from reference TRBV7-9 and TRBJ2-3, the complete variable domain reads DTGVSQNPRHKITKRGQNVTFRCDPISEHNRLYWYRQTLGQGPEFLTYFQNEAQLEKSRLLSDRFSAERPKGSFSTLEIQRTEQGDSAMYLCASSSGLAGRDTQYFGPGTRLTVL.

The chain combines TRBV14 with TRBJ2-7; D is unclear. The CDR3 consists of 13 residues. Germline V gene data show CDR1 as SGHDN and CDR2 as FVKESK. Trimming shortened V by 1 base and J by 6 bases, and 10 bases separated the two germline ends. DNA for the CDR3: TGTGCCAGCAGCCAAGGGGCATATCGCGAGCAGTACTTC. Its translation: CASSQGAYREQYF.

This rearrangement joins TRBV28 to TRBJ1-1, with 7 nucleotides matching TRBD1. The CDR3 extends over 15 amino acids. Germline-derived CDR1 and CDR2 are MDHEN and SYDVKM. V was pared by 3 bases and J by 13 bases, with 17 bases of the junction left unmatched. In DNA, the CDR3 is TGTGCCAGCAGTTTTCGCAGGGGGTCGGGGACAAGACTTTTCTTT. This encodes CASSFRRGSGTRLFF.

This sequence joins TRBV4-1 and TRBJ1-6, with D hard to call. V gave up 1 base and J gave up 9 bases, with 16 bases separating them. There are 16 residues in the CDR3. The V gene's germline CDR1 is MGHRA and CDR2 YSYEKL. Written as DNA, the CDR3 is TGCGCCAGCAGCCAAGGTCGGGGAATAGTGGCTTCACCCCTCCACTTT. Amino acids: CASSQGRGIVASPLHF.

This clone showed up just a few times. The CDR3 bases are TGTGCCTGGAGTGGCGGGGGCAATCAGCCCCAGCATTTT. Protein product: CAWSGGGNQPQHF. V and J are TRBV30 and TRBJ1-5; D is uncertain. V lost 1 base and J 2 bases, leaving 6 bases between the germline ends. This CDR3 contains 13 residues. Germline V gives CDR1 GTSNPN, CDR2 SVGIG (reference sequence).

The chain links TRBV30 to TRBJ2-1, with TRBD2 matching 9 bases. The CDR3 is 15 amino acids. The V gene's germline CDR1 is GTSNPN and CDR2 SVGIG (reference sequence). Trimming removed 0 bases from V and 4 bases from J; junction bases left unmatched: 4. CDR3 DNA: TGTGCCTGGAGTGTAGCGCTAGCGGGGTACAATGAGCAGTTCTTC. Translation gives CAWSVALAGYNEQFF.

This sequence joins TRBV18 and TRBJ2-3; 7 bases agree with TRBD1. The junction had 7 bases not matched to a gene; V was cut back by 8 bases and J by 5 bases. The germline V gene encodes CDR1 KGHSH and CDR2 LQKENI. The CDR3 consists of 13 residues. Here the CDR3 reads CASLLSGGDTQYF. The CDR3 DNA is TGTGCCAGCCTTCTGTCAGGGGGAGATACGCAGTATTTT. The entire variable domain, with the rest obtained from reference TRBV18 and TRBJ2-3, is as follows: NAGVMQNPRHLVRRRGQEARLRCSPMKGHSHVYWYRQLPEEGLKFMVYLQKENIIDESGMPKERFSAEFPKEGPSILRIQQVVRGDSAAYFCASLLSGGDTQYFGPGTRLTVL.

The chain has TRBV18 and TRBJ1-3, with unresolved D. There are 13 residues in the CDR3. Germline V lookup: CDR1 KGHSH, CDR2 LQKENI. V was clipped by 3 bases and J by 3 bases, with 6 bases between them. The CDR3: CASSPRNGNTIYF. CDR3 nucleotides: TGTGCCAGCTCACCGAGAAATGGAAACACCATATATTTT.

The sample holds one count of this clone. V usage is TRBV27 and J usage is TRBJ2-1; D ambiguous. The CDR3 totals 11 residues. Germline CDR1 is MNHEY and CDR2 is SMNVEV (reference sequence). V lost 5 bases to trimming and J lost 8 bases, with 7 bases between them. The CDR3 spells CASSVRHEQFF. CDR3 nucleotides: TGTGCCAGCAGTGTTCGTCATGAGCAGTTCTTC.

This clone was counted at least ten times. The V call is TRBV6-6, the J call TRBJ2-1; 12 bases align to TRBD2. V shed 8 bases and J 6 bases; nucleotides not matched to a gene: 8. The CDR3 extends over 15 amino acids. CDR1 is MNHNY, CDR2 SVGAGI, per germline (reference sequence). CDR3 sequence (DNA): TGTGCCAGCCGACCTGGACTAGCGGGGTCCAATGAGCAGTTCTTC. Translated, it gives CASRPGLAGSNEQFF.

This chain links TRBV5-1 with TRBJ2-7; possibly TRBD1 for D (6 bases). The V and J ends lost 1 base and 1 base respectively, with 12 bases between them. Germline CDR1 is SGHRS and CDR2 is YFSETQ. CDR3 length equals 15 residues. The CDR3 loop reads CASSLSWGQSYEQYF. The CDR3 nucleotides read TGCGCCAGCAGCTTGTCGTGGGGACAATCCTACGAGCAGTACTTC.

The chain couples TRBV6-5 to TRBJ1-2, with 8 bases fitting TRBD1. Germline CDR1 and CDR2: MNHEY and SVGAGI. With V trimmed by 5 bases and J by 2 bases, 4 bases remained unmatched. CDR3 size: 14 residues. The CDR3 loop is CASSNGQGNYGYTF. The DNA of the CDR3 is TGTGCCAGCAGTAACGGACAGGGAAACTATGGCTACACCTTC.

This chain uses TRBV10-3 with TRBJ1-5; D possibly corresponds to TRBD1 (5 bases). CDR1 is ENHRY, CDR2 SYGVKD, per germline. CDR3 length: 16 residues. Trimming shortened V by 0 bases and J by 0 bases, and 9 bases separated the two germline ends. In DNA form, the CDR3 reads TGTGCCATCAGTGAGTCGTGGCAGGGTAGCAATCAGCCCCAGCATTTT. Translation gives CAISESWQGSNQPQHF.

The gene calls are TRBV27 and TRBJ2-7; 14 nucleotides line up with TRBD2. The CDR3 length is 15 residues. Per germline, CDR1 MNHEY and CDR2 SMNVEV (reference sequence). The J segment lost 5 bases and the V segment lost 3 bases, leaving 3 bases of the junction unmatched. CDR3 coding DNA: TGTGCCAGCAGTTTCGGACTAGCGGGAGGAAACGAGCAGTACTTC. Protein: CASSFGLAGGNEQYF.

V usage is TRBV19 and J usage is TRBJ1-1, with D tentatively TRBD1 (5 bases). Trimming stripped 7 bases from V and 1 base from J, with 13 bases between. This CDR3 is built from 14 residues. Germline loops: CDR1 LNHDA, CDR2 SQIVND (reference sequence). This CDR3 is CASMGLSWNTEAFF. The CDR3 nucleotides are TGTGCCAGTATGGGACTTTCATGGAACACTGAAGCTTTCTTT.

The chain employs TRBV3-1 (or the pseudogene TRBV3-2) and TRBJ2-5; 8 bases map to TRBD1. Trimming at V came to 3 bases and at J to 4 bases, leaving 4 bases not matched to a gene. Germline CDR1 and CDR2: LGHDT and YNNKEL (reference sequence). The length of the CDR3 is 14 residues. In nucleotides, the CDR3 is TGTGCCAGCAGCCAGACAGGGGCCCCAGAGACCCAGTACTTC. This sequence encodes CASSQTGAPETQYF.

The chain joins TRBV7-9 to TRBJ1-6; 9 bases map to TRBD1. Trimming took 6 bases from V and 7 from J; bases not matched to a gene: 7. The CDR3 sequence is 15 residues long. Germline values: CDR1 SEHNR, CDR2 FQNEAQ (reference sequence). The CDR3 is CASSGGQGRNSPLHF. The CDR3 DNA reads as TGTGCCAGCAGTGGGGGACAGGGCCGAAATTCACCCCTCCACTTT.

The CDR3 is CASSLSIGGIEKLFF. In nucleotides, the CDR3 is TGTGCCAGCAGCTTATCTATAGGGGGCATCGAAAAACTGTTTTTT. The chain uses TRBV7-6 and TRBJ1-4, with 7 bases aligning to TRBD1. CDR1 and CDR2 from the germline V gene are SGHVS and FNYEAQ. V lost 2 bases and J lost 8; bases outside the gene matches: 8. CDR3 length: 15 amino acids.

CDR3 protein: CASSLVAPEQYF. For the CDR3, the DNA is TGTGCCAGCAGCTTAGTAGCGCCCGAGCAGTACTTC. J is TRBJ2-7 and V is TRBV7-8, with a weak D call TRBD2 (5 bases). Germline CDR1 SGHVS, CDR2 FQNEAQ. This CDR3 has 12 residues. Deletions cut 1 base from V and 6 bases from J, with 7 bases between.

The rearrangement joins TRBV3-1 (or the pseudogene TRBV3-2) to TRBJ2-2; no firm D call. Trimming cost V 1 base and J 2 bases, with 11 bases left between them. Per germline, CDR1 LGHDT and CDR2 YNNKEL (reference sequence). This CDR3 comprises 16 residues. CDR3 protein: CASSQVVGVNTGELFF. Here the CDR3 DNA reads TGTGCCAGCAGCCAAGTTGTGGGCGTAAACACCGGGGAGCTGTTTTTT.

CDR3 coding DNA: TGTGCCAGCAGACGCGGGAGGCGTTCCTACGAGCAGTACTTC. Translated, it gives CASRRGRRSYEQYF. The V gene is TRBV6-5, the J gene TRBJ2-7; 8 bases are shared with TRBD2. The germline V gene encodes CDR1 MNHEY and CDR2 SVGAGI. V shed 6 bases, J shed 1 base, and the junction held 5 bases outside the gene matches. CDR3 size: 14 residues.

The genes are TRBV2 and TRBJ2-3; 10 bases match TRBD2. CDR3 size: 16 residues. Germline V gene sequence: CDR1 SNHLY, CDR2 FYNNEI. After removal of 7 bases from V and 2 bases from J, the junction contained 9 bases not matched to a gene. The CDR3 nucleotides read TGTGCCAGCAAAAGGAGGACTAGCGGTATCACAGATACGCAGTATTTT. It specifies CASKRRTSGITDTQYF. Full variable domain (rest looked up from reference TRBV2 and TRBJ2-3): EPEVTQTPSHQVTQMGQEVILRCVPISNHLYFYWYRQILGQKVEFLVSFYNNEISEKSEIFDDQFSVERPDGSNFTLKIRSTKLEDSAMYFCASKRRTSGITDTQYFGPGTRLTVL.

V and J are TRBV5-6 and TRBJ1-1, with TRBD1 as a possible D gene (6 bases). The V end was cut by 2 bases, the J end by 5 bases, with 10 bases between. Germline loops: CDR1 SGHDT, CDR2 YYEEEE. The CDR3 is 13 residues long. The CDR3 DNA reads as TGTGCCAGCAGCTTTGAGGGGGGGACTGAAGCTTTCTTT. As protein: CASSFEGGTEAFF.